A single sample gave rise to the 24 T cell receptor beta chains below, sequenced in a study of blood T cell repertoires in COVID-19. Measured with immunoSEQ multiplex PCR; TCRdb has only the in-frame clones, and not every one. The profile shows 300,000 to 400,000 clones, about 93% of them singletons. The sequenced sample consisted of peripheral blood. Receptor source: a young woman who had recovered from COVID-19.

This rearrangement joins TRBV7-8 to TRBJ2-5; a weak D match, TRBD2 (6 bases). The CDR3 extends over 15 amino acids. CDR1 and CDR2 from the germline V gene are SGHVS and FQNEAQ. V was cut by 6 bases and J by 2 bases, with 16 bases left in between. The CDR3 here is CASRASVLVQETQYF. CDR3 DNA: TGTGCCAGCAGGGCTAGCGTGCTAGTACAAGAGACCCAGTACTTC.

In its sample, this clone was seen once. J is TRBJ2-5 and V is TRBV24-1, with D possibly being TRBD1 (6 bases). The germline V gene has CDR1 KGHDR and CDR2 SFDVKD. The CDR3 spans 16 residues. V gave up 2 bases and J gave up 1 base, with 13 bases separating them. The CDR3 region has the DNA TGTGCCACCAGTGATTCGAGGAAGGACAGCCAAGAGACCCAGTACTTC. This translates into CATSDSRKDSQETQYF.

This chain links TRBV24-1 with TRBJ2-2, with 9 bases matching TRBD1. The CDR3 loop spans 16 amino acids. The V gene's germline CDR1 is KGHDR and CDR2 SFDVKD. The trim removed 7 bases at V and 5 bases at J, leaving 10 bases unmatched. CDR3 nucleotide sequence: TGTGCCACCAGCTCAACCGGGACAGGGTGGACCGGGGAGCTGTTTTTT. Translation: CATSSTGTGWTGELFF.

CDR3 coding DNA: TGTGCCAGCAGCCAGGGTAGGACAAGTCCTGAAAAACTGTTTTTT. Its protein product is CASSQGRTSPEKLFF. V usage is TRBV11-2 and J usage is TRBJ1-4, with D perhaps TRBD1 (5 bases). The CDR3 length is 15 residues. With 5 bases removed from V and 7 bases from J, the gap between germline ends came to 17 bases. From germline, CDR1 is SGHAT and CDR2 FQNNGV.

V usage is TRBV27 and J usage is TRBJ2-1, with D possibly matching TRBD1 (6 bases). V was trimmed by 5 bases and J by 2 bases, leaving 13 bases between them. Per germline, CDR1 MNHEY and CDR2 SMNVEV (reference sequence). The CDR3 has 15 amino acids. CDR3 nucleotide sequence: TGTGCCAGCAGTGGAGAGGGACAAGCCTACAATGAGCAGTTCTTC. This gives the protein CASSGEGQAYNEQFF.

The chain employs TRBV4-3 and TRBJ1-3; perhaps TRBD1 as D (5 bases). The germline gives CDR1 LGHNA, CDR2 YSLEER. CDR3 length: 16 residues. Trimming stripped 1 base from V and 0 bases from J, with 10 bases between. The CDR3 DNA sequence: TGCGCCAGCAGCCAAGTACTTGGACACTCTGGAAACACCATATATTTT. Translating gives CASSQVLGHSGNTIYF.

The rearrangement links TRBV30 to TRBJ2-5; TRBD2 is a possible D gene (6 bases). CDR3 length equals 15 residues. Per the germline V gene, CDR1 is GTSNPN and CDR2 is SVGIG (reference sequence). V dropped 2 bases and J dropped 5 bases, with 18 bases sitting between them. The CDR3, as DNA: TGTGCCTGGAGTACCGGTCGGCGGGGCAGGGAGACCCAGTACTTC. This gives the protein CAWSTGRRGRETQYF.

The genes are TRBV10-2 and TRBJ2-5; D perhaps matches TRBD2 (6 bases). Deletions cut 6 bases from V and 5 bases from J, with 13 bases between. The germline CDR1 and CDR2 sequences are WSHSY and SAAADI. The CDR3 runs 13 residues. CDR3 in amino acids: CASSPLAGETQYF. The CDR3 coding sequence is TGCGCCAGCAGCCCACTAGCTGGGGAGACCCAGTACTTC.

The V gene is TRBV19, the J gene TRBJ2-5; TRBD1 matches 9 bases. Per germline, CDR1 LNHDA and CDR2 SQIVND (reference sequence). V was pared by 4 bases and J by 4 bases, with 7 bases of the junction left unmatched. The CDR3 extends over 15 amino acids. This chain's CDR3 is CASSTTGGWGETQYF. As DNA, the CDR3 is TGTGCCAGTAGTACGACAGGGGGTTGGGGAGAGACCCAGTACTTC.

This chain uses TRBV11-3 with TRBJ2-2, with no clear D. V lost 3 bases and J 0 bases, leaving 11 bases between the germline ends. The CDR3 consists of 16 residues. Germline lookup yields CDR1 SGHNT and CDR2 YENEEA. CDR3 protein: CASSFWPGANTGELFF. For the CDR3, the DNA is TGTGCCAGCAGCTTCTGGCCCGGAGCGAACACCGGGGAGCTGTTTTTT. The whole variable domain, filled in from reference TRBV11-3 and TRBJ2-2, reads EAGVVQSPRYKIIEKKQPVAFWCNPISGHNTLYWYLQNLGQGPELLIRYENEEAVDDSQLPKDRFSAERLKGVDSTLKIQPAELGDSAVYLCASSFWPGANTGELFFGEGSRLTVL.

The chain carries TRBV28 and TRBJ1-5, with TRBD1 identical over 8 bases. Germline V CDR1 and CDR2: MDHEN, SYDVKM. This CDR3 is built from 15 residues. J was trimmed by 6 bases and V by 5 bases; bases with no gene match: 9. CDR3 in DNA: TGTGCCAGCAGTCCCACACCAACAGGGGGTCAGCCCCAGCATTTT. Encoded protein: CASSPTPTGGQPQHF.

This clone came up once. The chain has TRBV5-4 and TRBJ2-4; 8 bases are a match to TRBD2. J lost 6 bases, V lost 2 bases, and 7 bases had no gene match. Germline assignment: CDR1 SGHNT and CDR2 YYREEE (reference sequence). This CDR3 region has 15 residues. This chain's CDR3 is CASSLSGSRGNIQYF. The CDR3 nucleotides are TGTGCCAGCAGCTTAAGCGGGAGCAGAGGAAACATTCAGTACTTC.

The rearrangement links TRBV18 to TRBJ2-1, with 11 bases that match TRBD2. Germline-derived CDR1 and CDR2 are KGHSH and LQKENI. This CDR3 is built from 16 residues. Trimming took 3 bases from V and 7 from J; bases not matched to a gene: 8. CDR3 protein: CASSPPTSGSWNEQFF. CDR3 bases: TGTGCCAGCTCACCGCCTACTAGCGGGAGTTGGAATGAGCAGTTCTTC. The whole variable domain, remainder taken from reference TRBV18 and TRBJ2-1, is NAGVMQNPRHLVRRRGQEARLRCSPMKGHSHVYWYRQLPEEGLKFMVYLQKENIIDESGMPKERFSAEFPKEGPSILRIQQVVRGDSAAYFCASSPPTSGSWNEQFFGPGTRLTVL.

The genes are TRBV15 and TRBJ2-7; 10 nucleotides agree with TRBD2. The CDR3 is 20 residues long. The junction had 16 bases not matched to a gene; V was cut back by 0 bases and J by 2 bases. Germline lookup yields CDR1 LNHNV and CDR2 YYDKDF (reference sequence). This chain's CDR3 is CATSREPRRTSGDCPYEQYV. For the CDR3, the DNA is TGTGCCACCAGCAGAGAACCACGTAGAACTAGCGGGGACTGTCCCTACGAGCAGTACGTC.

This rearrangement joins TRBV30 to TRBJ1-2; 8 nucleotides agree with TRBD1. The V gene's germline CDR1 is GTSNPN and CDR2 SVGIG (reference sequence). The CDR3 runs to 15 residues. V lost 6 bases, J lost 6 bases, and 15 bases stayed unmatched. CDR3 coding DNA: TGTGCCTGCCTCTCGAAAGACGGCAGGGGGCATGGCTACACCTTC. Translated, it gives CACLSKDGRGHGYTF.

The count of this clone is one. V is TRBV5-6 and J is TRBJ2-5; TRBD1 aligns across 7 bases. The CDR3 has 15 residues. Germline CDR1 is SGHDT and CDR2 is YYEEEE. V was pared by 4 bases and J by 2 bases, with 8 bases of the junction left unmatched. This CDR3 reads CASSEGAIRQETQYF. The CDR3, as DNA: TGTGCCAGCAGCGAGGGGGCTATAAGGCAAGAGACCCAGTACTTC.

This rearrangement joins TRBV19 to TRBJ1-5, with 9 positions matching TRBD1. The V segment lost 9 bases and the J segment 4 bases; nucleotides outside the gene matches: 7. Looked up from germline, CDR1 is LNHDA and CDR2 is SQIVND (reference sequence). The CDR3 runs 14 residues. DNA of the CDR3: TGTGCCAGAGGGACAGGGCGATTGAATCAGCCCCAGCATTTT. This translates into CARGTGRLNQPQHF.

A remark on this clone: This sample includes further DNA sequences coding for the same CDR3. This CDR3 is CASSRLPQETQYF. CDR3 coding DNA: TGCGCCAGCAGCAGACTACCACAAGAGACCCAGTACTTC. The genes are TRBV5-1 and TRBJ2-5, with D possibly being TRBD2 (5 bases). The CDR3 consists of 13 residues. Trimming removed 4 bases at V and 2 bases at J, with 9 bases between. Germline CDR1 SGHRS, CDR2 YFSETQ.

The chain couples TRBV6-2 or TRBV6-3 to TRBJ2-1; 10 bases map to TRBD1. CDR3 length: 17 amino acids. Germline V lookup: CDR1 MNHEY, CDR2 SVGEGT. Losses at the gene ends were 2 bases for V and 8 bases for J; bases not matched to a gene: 12. CDR3: CASSYLPGTGVQYEQFF. The CDR3, as DNA: TGTGCCAGCAGTTACCTCCCCGGGACAGGGGTACAGTATGAGCAGTTCTTC.

The CDR3 nucleotides are TGTGCCAGCAGCTTAGATCTCGGGGGTTACGAGCAGTACGTC. It encodes CASSLDLGGYEQYV. The gene calls are TRBV7-2 and TRBJ2-7; a weak D match, TRBD2 (6 bases). Germline CDR1 reads SGHTA; CDR2 reads FQGNSA. The V gene lost 1 base and the J gene lost 4 bases, with 11 bases spanning the gap. The CDR3 sequence is 14 residues long.

V usage is TRBV28 and J usage is TRBJ1-4; D gene unclear. Deletions cut 2 bases from V and 11 bases from J, with 12 bases between. Germline V lookup: CDR1 MDHEN, CDR2 SYDVKM. CDR3 size: 13 residues. CDR3 residues: CASSLRGLEKLFF. The CDR3 DNA reads TGTGCCAGCAGTTTACGGGGTTTGGAGAAACTGTTTTTT.

For this clone: One junction end does not reproduce the germline sequence, and a read error may be involved. The chain couples TRBV5-4 to TRBJ1-2, with 9 bases aligning to TRBD1. Germline CDR1 reads SGHNT; CDR2 reads YYREEE (reference sequence). The CDR3 contains 15 residues. The CDR3 loop is CASRLGGQGNYGYTF. DNA of the CDR3: TGTGCCAGCAGGTTGGGGGGACAGGGAAACTATGGCTACACCTTC.

The CDR3, as DNA: TGCGCCAGCAGCCAAGAAGGGGCGTCAGGGGATACGCAGTATTTT. Translation: CASSQEGASGDTQYF. V is TRBV4-3 and J is TRBJ2-3; possible D gene TRBD1, 5 bases. V lost 0 bases and J 6 bases, leaving 13 bases between the germline ends. CDR1 is LGHNA and CDR2 is YSLEER in the germline V gene. This CDR3 comprises 15 residues.

This sequence joins TRBV24-1 and TRBJ1-1, with no clear D. Germline V gives CDR1 KGHDR, CDR2 SFDVKD. V was shortened by 2 bases and J by 5 bases, with 11 bases between the two germline ends. The CDR3 sequence is 14 residues long. CDR3 protein: CATSDSPPKTEAFF. The CDR3 DNA reads TGTGCCACCAGTGATTCCCCTCCTAAGACTGAAGCTTTCTTT.